Below are 24 T cell receptor beta chains sequenced from a single sample in a study of blood T cell repertoires in COVID-19. Generated by immunoSEQ multiplex PCR, the TCRdb table keeps only in-frame clones and is missing some. The sample lists about 150,000 clones, 80% to 90% seen once, with about 2.5% in the top ten. The sequenced sample was peripheral blood. These receptors came from a man aged 45-65 years with active COVID-19.

This clone was picked up a small number of times. This chain joins TRBV5-1 and TRBJ1-2; 9 nucleotides match TRBD1. Trimming cost V 4 bases and J 5 bases; bases outside gene matches: 9. CDR3 length equals 15 residues. The V gene's germline CDR1 is SGHRS and CDR2 YFSETQ. The CDR3 DNA reads as TGCGCCAGCAGCCCGAGGACAGGGGTAGAATATGGCTACACCTTC. It translates to CASSPRTGVEYGYTF.

The chain employs TRBV6-5 and TRBJ2-3; 11 positions match TRBD1. Germline V gene sequence: CDR1 MNHEY, CDR2 SVGAGI. This CDR3 has 15 amino acids. J lost 4 bases, V lost 6 bases, and 6 bases had no gene match. The CDR3 sequence is CASRGWTGGADTQYF. In DNA form, the CDR3 reads TGTGCCAGCAGAGGGTGGACAGGGGGCGCAGATACGCAGTATTTT.

The rearrangement links TRBV3-1 (or the pseudogene TRBV3-2) to TRBJ1-1, with a possible D match to TRBD1 (5 bases). CDR1 is LGHDT and CDR2 is YNNKEL in the germline V gene (reference sequence). V was cut by 6 bases and J by 3 bases, with 11 bases left in between. CDR3 size: 13 residues. The CDR3 nucleotides are TGTGCCAGCAGTCCCCAGGGATACACTGAAGCTTTCTTT. It encodes CASSPQGYTEAFF.

CDR3 DNA sequence: TGTGCCAGCGGGGCCTCTATAGCTACGCAGTATTTT. As protein: CASGASIATQYF. The V call is TRBV12-3 or TRBV12-4, the J call TRBJ2-3; a possible D gene is TRBD1 (5 bases). Trimming cost V 8 bases and J 8 bases, with 14 bases left between them. This CDR3 has 12 amino acids.

The rearrangement links TRBV20-1 to TRBJ2-5, with 8 nucleotides matching TRBD1. CDR1 is DFQATT, CDR2 SNEGSKA, per germline (reference sequence). V trimming: 8 bases; J trimming: 5 bases; junction bases outside the gene matches: 4. The CDR3 consists of 11 residues. The CDR3 sequence is CSSRQGETQYF. CDR3 nucleotides: TGCAGTTCCCGACAGGGGGAGACCCAGTACTTC.

Many counts were recorded for this clone. The V gene is TRBV11-2, the J gene TRBJ2-2, with D possibly being TRBD1 (5 bases). Germline CDR1 and CDR2: SGHAT and FQNNGV. Trimming took off 0 bases at V and 0 bases at J, with 5 bases between the two ends. The CDR3 is 15 amino acids. The CDR3 DNA follows: TGTGCCAGCAGCTTAGACAGGGCGAACACCGGGGAGCTGTTTTTT. Translated, it gives CASSLDRANTGELFF. The entire variable domain, with the rest obtained from reference TRBV11-2 and TRBJ2-2, is as follows: EAGVAQSPRYKIIEKRQSVAFWCNPISGHATLYWYQQILGQGPKLLIQFQNNGVVDDSQLPKDRFSAERLKGVDSTLKIQPAKLEDSAVYLCASSLDRANTGELFFGEGSRLTVL.

The genes are TRBV7-9 and TRBJ1-1; the D gene is possibly TRBD1 (6 bases). Trimming took off 1 base at V and 8 bases at J, with 14 bases between the two ends. This CDR3 comprises 14 residues. The germline V gene encodes CDR1 SEHNR and CDR2 FQNEAQ (reference sequence). CDR3 sequence (DNA): TGTGCCAGCAGCTTAGGGGCCAGGGGCGGGGAAGCTTTCTTT. Encoded protein: CASSLGARGGEAFF.

This clone has only a few counts. The same CDR3 can be traced to other DNA sequences in this sample. The chain uses TRBV5-4 and TRBJ2-7; 12 bases align to TRBD2. This CDR3 has 15 residues. Trimming removed 2 bases from V and 1 base from J; junction bases left unmatched: 1. Germline V CDR1 and CDR2: SGHNT, YYREEE (reference sequence). Written as DNA, the CDR3 is TGTGCCAGCAGCTTACTAGCGGGGGGTTCCTACGAGCAGTACTTC. It encodes CASSLLAGGSYEQYF. Based on the CDR3 plus reference TRBV5-4 and TRBJ2-7, the full variable domain is ETGVTQSPTHLIKTRGQQVTLRCSSQSGHNTVSWYQQALGQGPQFIFQYYREEENGRGNFPPRFSGLQFPNYSSELNVNALELDDSALYLCASSLLAGGSYEQYFGPGTRLTVT.

The chain couples TRBV18 to TRBJ2-5; D remains ambiguous. CDR1 KGHSH and CDR2 LQKENI come from the germline V gene. The V and J ends lost 2 bases and 5 bases respectively, with 9 bases between them. The CDR3 spans 13 residues. CDR3 loop: CASSPFRRETQYF. The DNA for the CDR3 is TGTGCCAGCTCACCATTTAGGCGGGAGACCCAGTACTTC.

This sequence joins TRBV3-1 (or the pseudogene TRBV3-2) and TRBJ1-1; D is uncertain. Germline lookup yields CDR1 LGHDT and CDR2 YNNKEL (reference sequence). V shed 6 bases and J shed 0 bases, with 14 bases lying between them. The CDR3 runs to 15 residues. DNA for the CDR3: TGTGCCAGCAGTCCCTCGGAGCTAATGAACACTGAAGCTTTCTTT. It translates to CASSPSELMNTEAFF.

This chain joins TRBV7-9 and TRBJ2-7; possible D gene TRBD1, 6 bases. Germline V gene data show CDR1 as SEHNR and CDR2 as FQNEAQ (reference sequence). The V end was cut by 9 bases, the J end by 6 bases, with 15 bases between. CDR3 length: 12 residues. This CDR3 reads CASTTGFSEQYF. The CDR3 bases are TGTGCCAGTACGACAGGTTTTAGCGAGCAGTACTTC.

This clone showed up just a few times. The V and J genes are TRBV6-6 and TRBJ1-6; D not resolved. V lost 7 bases and J lost 6, with 7 bases in between. CDR1 is MNHNY, CDR2 SVGAGI, per germline (reference sequence). This CDR3 region has 12 residues. The CDR3 loop is CASTSVNSPLHF. The CDR3 nucleotides are TGTGCCAGCACGTCAGTTAATTCACCCCTCCACTTT.

The V and J genes are TRBV5-5 and TRBJ1-4; D is unresolved. The V gene lost 0 bases and the J gene lost 5 bases, with 11 bases spanning the gap. CDR3 length: 15 residues. From germline, CDR1 is SGHKS and CDR2 YYEKEE (reference sequence). The CDR3 spells CASSLAGRWNEKLFF. DNA of the CDR3: TGTGCCAGCAGCTTGGCCGGCAGGTGGAATGAAAAACTGTTTTTT.

In DNA form, the CDR3 reads TGTGCCAGCAGCTTCGACAGGACGCGGGGCTACACCTTC. It is translated as CASSFDRTRGYTF. This chain links TRBV5-4 with TRBJ1-2, with a possible D match to TRBD1 (6 bases). The CDR3 consists of 13 residues. V gave up 2 bases and J gave up 8 bases, with 13 bases separating them. The germline V gene encodes CDR1 SGHNT and CDR2 YYREEE (reference sequence). The whole variable domain, filled in from reference TRBV5-4 and TRBJ1-2, reads ETGVTQSPTHLIKTRGQQVTLRCSSQSGHNTVSWYQQALGQGPQFIFQYYREEENGRGNFPPRFSGLQFPNYSSELNVNALELDDSALYLCASSFDRTRGYTFGSGTRLTVV.

The chain uses TRBV25-1 and TRBJ1-1, with D unclear. V lost 4 bases and J 7 bases, leaving 10 bases between the germline ends. This CDR3 has 12 residues. Germline values: CDR1 MGHDK, CDR2 SYGVNS. The CDR3 region has the DNA TGTGCCAGCAGTGGGGAGAAGGGTGAAGCTTTCTTT. Amino acids: CASSGEKGEAFF.

The rearrangement joins TRBV5-5 to TRBJ2-7; 10 bases match TRBD1. Trimming removed 0 bases from V and 6 bases from J; junction bases left unmatched: 9. The CDR3 is 16 amino acids. Germline V gene sequence: CDR1 SGHKS, CDR2 YYEKEE (reference sequence). DNA of the CDR3: TGTGCCAGCAGCTTGGGGTCGAGGGGGACAGGGGCCGAGCAGTACTTC. As protein: CASSLGSRGTGAEQYF.

This chain links TRBV18 with TRBJ1-2; D is ambiguous. From germline, CDR1 is KGHSH and CDR2 LQKENI. This CDR3 has 17 residues. Trimming took 3 bases from V and 4 from J, leaving 21 bases between them. As DNA, the CDR3 is TGTGCCAGCTCACCTCAATCCGGAGGAGGGATTATCTATGGCTACACCTTC. Residues: CASSPQSGGGIIYGYTF.

This clone was observed a single time. The gene calls are TRBV7-2 and TRBJ2-1, with 11 nucleotides matching TRBD2. The CDR3 is 15 amino acids. CDR1 and CDR2 (germline): SGHTA, FQGNSA. The V and J ends lost 5 bases and 9 bases, in that order; junction bases with no gene match: 9. CDR3: CASSLTSGSWGEQFF. The CDR3 DNA is TGTGCCAGCAGCCTTACTAGCGGGAGTTGGGGTGAGCAGTTCTTC.

This clone was seen only once. The CDR3 nucleotides read TGTGCCACCAGTGGCGGGGGAGGAACAGATACGCAGTATTTT. Protein sequence: CATSGGGGTDTQYF. The rearrangement links TRBV24-1 to TRBJ2-3; 7 positions match TRBD2. Trimming took 5 bases from V and 3 from J; bases not matched to a gene: 4. The length of the CDR3 is 14 residues. The V gene's germline CDR1 is KGHDR and CDR2 SFDVKD.

The chain couples TRBV6-5 to TRBJ2-2; D not certain. Germline V gene sequence: CDR1 MNHEY, CDR2 SVGAGI. Between the trimmed V and J ends, which lost 5 bases and 6 bases, there was a span of 7 bases. The CDR3 runs 12 residues. The CDR3 nucleotides read TGTGCCAGCAGTCGAGTGGCCGGGGAGCTGTTTTTT. Its translation: CASSRVAGELFF.

The V and J genes are TRBV7-9 and TRBJ2-7, with 8 bases identical to TRBD1. The CDR3 is 18 residues long. V lost 5 bases to trimming and J lost 6 bases; unmatched junction nucleotides: 21. Germline CDR1 and CDR2: SEHNR and FQNEAQ (reference sequence). This CDR3 reads CASSTNRQGTEPPVEQYF. Written as DNA, the CDR3 is TGTGCCAGCAGCACGAACCGACAGGGGACGGAACCTCCTGTCGAGCAGTACTTC.

The chain uses TRBV6-5 and TRBJ1-4; D not resolved. The CDR3 covers 14 residues. V shed 2 bases and J shed 4 bases, with 8 bases lying between them. Germline CDR1 reads MNHEY; CDR2 reads SVGAGI. The CDR3 region is CASSYAGINEKLFF. The CDR3 DNA follows: TGTGCCAGCAGTTACGCGGGGATTAATGAAAAACTGTTTTTT.

The V gene is TRBV6-5, the J gene TRBJ2-7; D gene ambiguous. Germline V gene sequence: CDR1 MNHEY, CDR2 SVGAGI. Deletions cut 5 bases from V and 7 bases from J, with 15 bases between. The CDR3 contains 13 residues. CDR3 DNA: TGTGCCAGCAGTCGACATACCGAAGAGGAGCAGTACTTC. This translates into CASSRHTEEEQYF.

J is TRBJ2-5 and V is TRBV5-6; 8 bases map to TRBD2. With 2 bases clipped from V and 5 bases from J, the junction kept 8 bases outside the gene matches. There are 15 residues in the CDR3. CDR1 SGHDT and CDR2 YYEEEE come from the germline V gene. CDR3: CASSLGRGGLETQYF. The CDR3 DNA reads TGTGCCAGCAGCTTAGGCCGGGGGGGATTGGAGACCCAGTACTTC.